This passage covers 2 T cell receptor beta chains from one sample sequenced in a study of T cells in Graves' hyperthyroidism and ophthalmopathy. The source material, RNA transcripts, was used to amplify TCR beta CDR3 regions. Primed by the HTBI set, a first-round RT-PCR was run on the TCR CDR3. TCRdb processed the multiplex PCR reads anew with MiXCR; each CDR3 protein has one entry. The data contain some 400,000 distinct CDR3 sequences, 14% of them singletons. The specimen sequenced was blood. These receptors all come from a woman aged 55-69 years with Graves' hyperthyroidism.

The chain has TRBV19 and TRBJ1-3; D call uncertain. This CDR3 is built from 15 residues. The germline gives CDR1 LNHDA, CDR2 SQIVND (reference sequence). The germline V and J ends were trimmed by 5 bases and 0 bases, with 11 bases remaining between them. CDR3: CASSARHHSGNTIYF. The CDR3 DNA reads as TGTGCCAGTAGTGCCCGACACCACTCTGGAAACACCATATATTTT.

This clonotype was recorded a few times. V is TRBV12-3 or TRBV12-4 and J is TRBJ1-3, with D uncertain. CDR3 length: 13 residues. V was clipped by 5 bases and J by 8 bases, with 13 bases between them. This CDR3 reads CASSRPSRDTIYF. Here the CDR3 DNA reads TGTGCCAGCAGTAGACCTTCCCGGGACACCATATATTTT.